A single sample gave rise to the 27 T cell receptor beta chains below, sequenced in a study of CXCR3-negative and CXCR3-positive naive CD8 T cells. Findings of the study overall: CXCR3-positive naive cells carried more hydrophobic TRB CDR3s than CXCR3-negative naive cells did.

The libraries of TRB cDNA were constructed through 5' RACE using UMI labels. TCRdb reprocessed the 5' RACE reads and keeps a single row for each CDR3 protein, giving no DNA. The table lists 95,000 to 100,000 distinct CDR3 sequences, with roughly 0.99% in the top ten. Their cognate antigens are unknown. The sequenced material came from naive CXCR3+ CD8+ T cells from blood. Subset defined: CD45RO-CCR7+CD27+CD95- naive CD8+ T cells expressing CXCR3 (TNR3+). The receptors were gathered from a human donor in good health. Some clones in this sample may be carry-over from other donors' samples.

The V call is TRBV19, the J call TRBJ2-1; checking the TCRdb D call of TRBD1 is not possible without DNA. Germline lookup yields CDR1 LNHDA and CDR2 SQIVND (reference sequence). The CDR3 is 14 residues long. Here the CDR3 reads CASSIQGTLNEQFF. Full variable domain (remainder filled in from reference TRBV19 and TRBJ2-1): DGGITQSPKYLFRKEGQNVTLSCEQNLNHDAMYWYRQDPGQGLRLIYYSQIVNDFQKGDIAEGYSVSREKKESFPLTVTSAQKNPTAFYLCASSIQGTLNEQFFGPGTRLTVL.

V is TRBV14 and J is TRBJ2-1; TCRdb lists TRBD2, though no DNA is available to test this call. The germline V gene has CDR1 SGHDN and CDR2 FVKESK. The CDR3 has 17 amino acids. The CDR3 is CASSQDLGQGLGSEQFF.

The chain has TRBV28 and TRBJ1-4; TCRdb outputs TRBD1, but without DNA this stays unchecked. In germline, CDR1 is MDHEN, CDR2 SYDVKM. The CDR3 loop spans 15 amino acids. This CDR3 reads CASSLYKGINEKLFF.

V is TRBV29-1 and J is TRBJ1-3; TCRdb designates TRBD1, a call that cannot be tested without DNA. The length of the CDR3 is 16 residues. The germline V gene encodes CDR1 SQVTM and CDR2 ANQGSEA. The CDR3 spells CSVLSGTGLTGNTIYF. The entire variable domain, with the rest obtained from reference TRBV29-1 and TRBJ1-3, is as follows: SAVISQKPSRDICQRGTSLTIQCQVDSQVTMMFWYRQQPGQSLTLIATANQGSEATYESGFVIDKFPISRPNLTFSTLTVSNMSPEDSSIYLCSVLSGTGLTGNTIYFGEGSWLTVV.

V and J are TRBV7-9 and TRBJ2-5; TCRdb calls TRBD2, which cannot be checked without DNA. CDR3 length equals 14 residues. The germline V gene has CDR1 SEHNR and CDR2 FQNEAQ (reference sequence). The CDR3 loop is CASSPPRDGETQYF.

The chain carries TRBV6-2 or TRBV6-3 and TRBJ2-7; no DNA is available, so the TRBD1 call from TCRdb remains unchecked. The germline V gene has CDR1 MNHEY and CDR2 SVGEGT. The CDR3 consists of 13 residues. The chain's CDR3 is CASNGVDTYEQYF.

The chain links TRBV18 to TRBJ1-1. Germline V CDR1 and CDR2: KGHSH, LQKENI. The CDR3 length is 11 residues. CDR3 in amino acids: CASSVNTEAFF.

The chain carries TRBV28 and TRBJ2-1; TCRdb designates TRBD2, a call that cannot be tested without DNA. This CDR3 comprises 17 residues. Germline CDR1 MDHEN, CDR2 SYDVKM. Here the CDR3 reads CASSFLGQSSSYNEQFF. Complete variable domain (other parts from reference TRBV28 and TRBJ2-1): DVKVTQSSRYLVKRTGEKVFLECVQDMDHENMFWYRQDPGLGLRLIYFSYDVKMKEKGDIPEGYSVSREKKERFSLILESASTNQTSMYLCASSFLGQSSSYNEQFFGPGTRLTVL.

The chain employs TRBV5-6 and TRBJ2-1; without DNA, the TCRdb call of TRBD1 cannot be checked. This CDR3 contains 14 residues. The germline CDR1 and CDR2 sequences are SGHDT and YYEEEE. The CDR3 protein is CARSYGTGANEQFF.

V is TRBV28 and J is TRBJ2-3; as DNA is missing, the TRBD2 call by TCRdb cannot be tested. The CDR3 runs to 15 residues. Per the germline V gene, CDR1 is MDHEN and CDR2 is SYDVKM. The chain's CDR3 is CASSRLLAGGRGQYF.

The rearrangement uses TRBV6-2 or TRBV6-3 and TRBJ2-1; there is no DNA to check the TCRdb D call of TRBD1. CDR3 length: 11 residues. Germline V gene data show CDR1 as MNHEY and CDR2 as SVGEGT. The CDR3 is CASGRGDEQFF.

The chain is built from TRBV7-9 and TRBJ2-5; TCRdb proposes TRBD1, but this gene call is untestable without DNA. Germline CDR1 SEHNR, CDR2 FQNEAQ (reference sequence). The CDR3 has 18 amino acids. CDR3 residues: CASSLAASGGPHQETQYF.

The rearrangement links TRBV4-2 to TRBJ2-7; TCRdb lists TRBD1, though no DNA is available to test this call. This CDR3 is built from 17 residues. CDR1 and CDR2 (germline): LGHNA, YNFKEQ. The CDR3 sequence: CASSPQFFETGKGEQYF.

V usage is TRBV7-3 and J usage is TRBJ2-1; with no DNA, the TCRdb D assignment of TRBD1 cannot be verified. Germline V gene lookup returns CDR1 SGHTA and CDR2 FQGTGA. The length of the CDR3 is 16 residues. CDR3: CASSVRGGATYNEQFF.

This chain uses TRBV28 with TRBJ1-2; TCRdb names TRBD1, which stays unverified in the absence of DNA. The V gene's germline CDR1 is MDHEN and CDR2 SYDVKM. This CDR3 region has 16 residues. The CDR3 is CASSLTSGVVYYGYTF.

The chain combines TRBV9 with TRBJ2-7. Germline V lookup: CDR1 SGDLS, CDR2 YYNGEE. CDR3 length: 15 amino acids. The chain's CDR3 is CASSVAASAGYEQYF.

This chain links TRBV7-2 with TRBJ2-7. Germline CDR1 is SGHTA and CDR2 is FQGNSA. The CDR3 runs 12 residues. CDR3 residues: CASSLPPYEQYF.

V gene TRBV6-2 or TRBV6-3 combines with J gene TRBJ2-3; TCRdb's D call of TRBD1 is untestable without DNA. Germline CDR1 and CDR2: MNHEY and SVGEGT. This CDR3 is 15 amino acids long. This CDR3 is CASSYSYGGTDTQYF.

The chain has TRBV9 and TRBJ2-7; TCRdb's D call of TRBD2 is untestable without DNA. This CDR3 contains 16 residues. Germline lookup yields CDR1 SGDLS and CDR2 YYNGEE. CDR3 loop: CASSVNSGALSYEQYF.

The chain is built from TRBV20-1 and TRBJ2-1; lacking DNA, the TRBD2 call made by TCRdb goes unchecked. Germline CDR1 reads DFQATT; CDR2 reads SNEGSKA (reference sequence). The CDR3 sequence is 17 residues long. CDR3 amino acids: CSARGFSGGWTDNEQFF.

The chain employs TRBV9 and TRBJ2-5; TCRdb outputs TRBD2, but without DNA this stays unchecked. Germline V lookup: CDR1 SGDLS, CDR2 YYNGEE. CDR3 length: 16 residues. CDR3 loop: CASSVDPAGGKETQYF.

This rearrangement joins TRBV7-9 to TRBJ2-7. CDR3 length equals 14 residues. Germline V gives CDR1 SEHNR, CDR2 FQNEAQ (reference sequence). CDR3 amino acids: CASSFGTAMDEQYF.

The chain is built from TRBV4-1 and TRBJ1-2; without DNA, the TCRdb call of TRBD1 cannot be checked. This CDR3 comprises 14 residues. CDR1 and CDR2 (germline): MGHRA, YSYEKL. This CDR3 is CASSQHPGGYGYTF.

The chain links TRBV19 to TRBJ2-2; TCRdb selects TRBD1, and the lack of DNA leaves this call unchecked. Germline CDR1 and CDR2: LNHDA and SQIVND (reference sequence). This CDR3 has 15 residues. This CDR3 reads CASSIMTVNTGELFF.

This chain uses TRBV19 with TRBJ2-3; no DNA is available, so the TRBD1 call from TCRdb remains unchecked. The CDR3 runs to 18 residues. Germline V gene data show CDR1 as LNHDA and CDR2 as SQIVND (reference sequence). The CDR3 spells CASSLPNAADRITDTQYF.

The V and J genes are TRBV7-2 and TRBJ2-2. From germline, CDR1 is SGHTA and CDR2 FQGNSA. This CDR3 comprises 15 residues. CDR3 residues: CASSLRLSNTAELFF. The full variable domain, its missing parts supplied by reference TRBV7-2 and TRBJ2-2, is GAGVSQSPSNKVTEKGKDVELRCDPISGHTALYWYRQSLGQGLEFLIYFQGNSAPDKSGLPSDRFSAERTGGSVSTLTIQRTQQEDSAVYLCASSLRLSNTAELFFGEGSRLTVL.

J is TRBJ2-1 and V is TRBV7-9; TCRdb selects TRBD2, and the lack of DNA leaves this call unchecked. This CDR3 has 13 residues. Germline V gene sequence: CDR1 SEHNR, CDR2 FQNEAQ (reference sequence). The CDR3 sequence: CASSSREGHEQFF.